Here is one T cell receptor (beta chain) with its context. The data are from a study of blood T cell repertoires in COVID-19. Using immunoSEQ multiplex PCR, the repertoire was profiled, and TCRdb retains in-frame clones only, with some absent. The table has some 110,000 clones, less than 85% seen once. The germline V and J ends were trimmed by 0 bases and 11 bases, with 10 bases remaining between them. CDR1 is SEHNR, CDR2 FQNEAQ, per germline (reference sequence). CDR3 length: 12 residues. Sequenced: peripheral blood. V gene TRBV7-9 combines with J gene TRBJ1-1; D ambiguous. The TCR comes from a man aged 45-65 years with acute or convalescent COVID-19. The CDR3 region has the DNA TGTGCCAGCAGCTTAGCACAAGGACTCGCTTTCTTT. Protein product: CASSLAQGLAFF. Drawing the rest from reference TRBV7-9 and TRBJ1-1, the complete variable domain is DTGVSQNPRHKITKRGQNVTFRCDPISEHNRLYWYRQTLGQGPEFLTYFQNEAQLEKSRLLSDRFSAERPKGSFSTLEIQRTEQGDSAMYLCASSLAQGLAFFGQGTRLTVV.